This entry lists 19 T cell receptor beta chains sequenced from one sample in a study of breast tumors, draining lymph nodes, adjacent tissues. TCRdb passed the multiplex PCR reads through MiXCR, listing each CDR3 protein once. The repertoire holds about 35,000 distinct CDR3 sequences, 35% to 40% seen once, with roughly a tenth in the top ten. What was sequenced was breast tumor tissue. Every receptor here comes from a female donor with breast cancer. Some clones in this sample may be carry-over from other donors' samples.

This clonotype was counted once. V gene TRBV20-1 combines with J gene TRBJ2-4; 12 bases are shared with TRBD1. CDR3 length equals 13 residues. CDR1 is DFQATT and CDR2 is SNEGSKA in the germline V gene (reference sequence). V lost 6 bases, J lost 9 bases, and 6 bases stayed unmatched. The CDR3 spells CSALGTGGGIQYF. The CDR3, as DNA: TGCAGTGCCCTGGGGACAGGGGGCGGCATTCAGTACTTC.

This clonotype was recorded many times. The V and J genes are TRBV19 and TRBJ2-1; 13 nucleotides align to TRBD2. Germline V gene sequence: CDR1 LNHDA, CDR2 SQIVND (reference sequence). J lost 4 bases, V lost 5 bases, and 8 bases had no gene match. The CDR3 length is 17 residues. CDR3 nucleotides: TGTGCCAGTAGTCACGGACTAGCGGGAGCAAAATACAATGAGCAGTTCTTC. It specifies CASSHGLAGAKYNEQFF. Full variable domain (remainder filled in from reference TRBV19 and TRBJ2-1): DGGITQSPKYLFRKEGQNVTLSCEQNLNHDAMYWYRQDPGQGLRLIYYSQIVNDFQKGDIAEGYSVSREKKESFPLTVTSAQKNPTAFYLCASSHGLAGAKYNEQFFGPGTRLTVL.

This chain connects TRBV14 to TRBJ2-5; D gene uncertain. The CDR3 loop spans 14 amino acids. Trimming pared 0 bases from V and 2 bases from J, leaving 7 bases between. The germline V gene encodes CDR1 SGHDN and CDR2 FVKESK. CDR3 in DNA: TGTGCCAGCAGCCAAGATAATCTACAAGAGACCCAGTACTTC. Translation: CASSQDNLQETQYF.

The sample holds many counts of this clonotype. The rearrangement uses TRBV6-1 and TRBJ1-6, with D uncertain. Germline V gives CDR1 MNHNS, CDR2 SASEGT. V was shortened by 7 bases and J by 8 bases, with 18 bases between the two germline ends. The CDR3 has 15 residues. This CDR3 is CASTLLRGSDSPLHF. In DNA form, the CDR3 reads TGTGCCAGCACGCTTCTCCGGGGATCGGATTCACCCCTCCACTTT.

Note on this clonotype: The junction does not match germline at one end; this may be a read error. J is TRBJ2-1 and V is TRBV28, with 16 positions matching TRBD2. Germline V lookup: CDR1 MDHEN, CDR2 SYDVKM. The CDR3 is 20 residues long. This CDR3 reads CAISDGTSGGGPSSYNEQFF. DNA for the CDR3: TGTGCCATCAGTGACGGGACTAGCGGGGGGGGTCCAAGCTCCTACAATGAGCAGTTCTTC. Full variable domain (missing parts from reference TRBV28 and TRBJ2-1): DVKVTQSSRYLVKRTGEKVFLECVQDMDHENMFWYRQDPGLGLRLIYFSYDVKMKEKGDIPEGYSVSREKKERFSLILESASTNQTSMYLCAISDGTSGGGPSSYNEQFFGPGTRLTVL.

Note on this clonotype: The CDR3 does not end in the conserved phenylalanine or tryptophan, so this is likely a read error. V usage is TRBV6-6 and J usage is TRBJ2-4; 7 bases agree with TRBD1. The CDR3 extends over 17 amino acids. Per the germline V gene, CDR1 is MNHNY and CDR2 is SVGAGI (reference sequence). The junction had 9 bases not matched to a gene; V was cut back by 4 bases and J by 0 bases. DNA of the CDR3: TGTGCCAGCAGTTTACGGGACAGTTCTTTAGCCAAAAACATTCAGTACTCC. Its translation is CASSLRDSSLAKNIQYS.

This chain links TRBV19 with TRBJ2-3; no clear D. Trimming shortened V by 4 bases and J by 4 bases, and 9 bases separated the two germline ends. The CDR3 has 13 amino acids. The V gene's germline CDR1 is LNHDA and CDR2 SQIVND (reference sequence). In nucleotides, the CDR3 is TGTGCCAGTAGTAGGCGTAGCTCAGATACGCAGTATTTT. Its translation is CASSRRSSDTQYF.

The chain employs TRBV27 and TRBJ2-1; TRBD1 matches at 9 bases. The germline gives CDR1 MNHEY, CDR2 SMNVEV (reference sequence). Trimming took 6 bases from V and 2 from J; bases not matched to a gene: 8. This CDR3 is built from 16 residues. This CDR3 reads CASREYRDRAYNEQFF. CDR3 sequence (DNA): TGTGCCAGCAGGGAGTACCGGGACAGGGCCTACAATGAGCAGTTCTTC.

This clonotype was seen at least ten times. The V call is TRBV28, the J call TRBJ1-4, with D possibly being TRBD1 (5 bases). CDR1 is MDHEN, CDR2 SYDVKM, per germline. CDR3 length: 14 amino acids. V was pared by 2 bases and J by 2 bases, with 6 bases between. CDR3 residues: CASSLRGTNEKLFF. As DNA, the CDR3 is TGTGCCAGCAGTTTACGGGGGACTAATGAAAAACTGTTTTTT. Full variable domain (missing parts from reference TRBV28 and TRBJ1-4): DVKVTQSSRYLVKRTGEKVFLECVQDMDHENMFWYRQDPGLGLRLIYFSYDVKMKEKGDIPEGYSVSREKKERFSLILESASTNQTSMYLCASSLRGTNEKLFFGSGTQLSVL.

In this sample, this clonotype turned up many times. The J gene is TRBJ2-7, the V gene TRBV10-3; 12 bases map to TRBD2. Germline loops: CDR1 ENHRY, CDR2 SYGVKD. The ends lost 2 bases at V and 5 bases at J; junction bases unmatched: 10. The CDR3 covers 17 residues. CDR3 protein: CAISEGGLAGPVDEQYF. CDR3 in DNA: TGTGCCATCAGTGAGGGGGGACTAGCGGGCCCGGTGGACGAGCAGTACTTC.

The rearrangement links TRBV29-1 to TRBJ2-7; 8 bases agree with TRBD1. Germline values: CDR1 SQVTM, CDR2 ANQGSEA. The CDR3 loop spans 13 amino acids. V lost 7 bases to trimming and J lost 2 bases; unmatched junction nucleotides: 7. CDR3 sequence reads: CSAGQGSTYEQYF. CDR3 nucleotide sequence: TGCAGCGCAGGACAGGGATCGACCTACGAGCAGTACTTC.

CDR3 residues: CASSQGRNSGNTIYF. Here the CDR3 DNA reads TGTGCCAGCAGCCAGGGGAGAAACTCTGGAAACACCATATATTTT. The V and J genes are TRBV3-1 and TRBJ1-3; no reliable D call. V was cut by 3 bases and J by 0 bases, with 9 bases left in between. The CDR3 spans 15 residues. The germline CDR1 and CDR2 sequences are LGHDT and YNNKEL (reference sequence).

This clonotype has at least ten counts. V usage is TRBV5-8 and J usage is TRBJ2-7; 9 nucleotides match TRBD2. The CDR3 runs to 14 residues. V trimming: 2 bases; J trimming: 6 bases; junction bases outside the gene matches: 6. Per the germline V gene, CDR1 is SGHTS and CDR2 is YDEGEE. This chain's CDR3 is CASSLGGRASEQYF. CDR3 sequence (DNA): TGTGCCAGCAGCTTAGGCGGGAGGGCCTCCGAGCAGTACTTC.

This clonotype was detected only a few times. The rearrangement uses TRBV5-5 and TRBJ2-6; 8 bases agree with TRBD1. The CDR3 runs 16 residues. Germline CDR1 is SGHKS and CDR2 is YYEKEE (reference sequence). V shed 2 bases and J 2 bases; nucleotides not matched to a gene: 3. The CDR3 DNA follows: TGTGCCAGCAGCTTCCCAGGGGGCGCTGGGGCCAACGTCCTGACTTTC. This sequence encodes CASSFPGGAGANVLTF.

There are many counts of this clonotype. V and J are TRBV7-3 and TRBJ2-3; no clear D gene. In germline, CDR1 is SGHTA, CDR2 FQGTGA. The CDR3 totals 13 residues. V lost 3 bases to trimming and J lost 1 base, with 5 bases between them. CDR3 residues: CASSLKGTDTQYF. In DNA form, the CDR3 reads TGTGCCAGCAGCTTGAAAGGCACAGATACGCAGTATTTT.

In its sample, this clonotype was seen once. V usage is TRBV7-9 and J usage is TRBJ2-3; 13 bases agree with TRBD2. This CDR3 region has 15 residues. V shed 5 bases and J 4 bases; nucleotides not matched to a gene: 3. Germline-derived CDR1 and CDR2 are SEHNR and FQNEAQ (reference sequence). The CDR3 reads CASSIGLAGADTQYF. In DNA form, the CDR3 reads TGTGCCAGCAGCATCGGACTAGCGGGAGCAGATACGCAGTATTTT.

V usage is TRBV6-4 and J usage is TRBJ2-3, with a tentative D call TRBD2 (6 bases). This CDR3 region has 14 residues. Trimming cost V 3 bases and J 3 bases, with 10 bases left between them. Germline values: CDR1 MRHNA, CDR2 SNTAGT. The CDR3 sequence is CASSEGGGTDTQYF. In DNA, the CDR3 is TGTGCCAGCAGTGAGGGGGGTGGAACAGATACGCAGTATTTT.

The genes are TRBV5-6 and TRBJ1-2, with 8 bases fitting TRBD1. The V gene's germline CDR1 is SGHDT and CDR2 YYEEEE. V trimming: 5 bases; J trimming: 4 bases; junction bases outside the gene matches: 10. The CDR3 runs to 15 residues. CDR3 sequence: CASSSAGTGRYGYTF. DNA for the CDR3: TGTGCCAGCAGTTCCGCCGGGACAGGACGCTATGGCTACACCTTC.

As to this clonotype: Given a much more abundant clone one base away, this may be a read error. The V gene is TRBV19, the J gene TRBJ1-5, with D unclear. The V gene's germline CDR1 is LNHDA and CDR2 SQIVND (reference sequence). V was clipped by 4 bases and J by 0 bases, with 16 bases between them. The CDR3 runs to 17 residues. For the CDR3, the DNA is TGTGCCAGTAGTAGGTCGTTGATGGGCTATAGCAATCAGCCCCAGCATTTT. Its translation: CASSRSLMGYSNQPQHF.